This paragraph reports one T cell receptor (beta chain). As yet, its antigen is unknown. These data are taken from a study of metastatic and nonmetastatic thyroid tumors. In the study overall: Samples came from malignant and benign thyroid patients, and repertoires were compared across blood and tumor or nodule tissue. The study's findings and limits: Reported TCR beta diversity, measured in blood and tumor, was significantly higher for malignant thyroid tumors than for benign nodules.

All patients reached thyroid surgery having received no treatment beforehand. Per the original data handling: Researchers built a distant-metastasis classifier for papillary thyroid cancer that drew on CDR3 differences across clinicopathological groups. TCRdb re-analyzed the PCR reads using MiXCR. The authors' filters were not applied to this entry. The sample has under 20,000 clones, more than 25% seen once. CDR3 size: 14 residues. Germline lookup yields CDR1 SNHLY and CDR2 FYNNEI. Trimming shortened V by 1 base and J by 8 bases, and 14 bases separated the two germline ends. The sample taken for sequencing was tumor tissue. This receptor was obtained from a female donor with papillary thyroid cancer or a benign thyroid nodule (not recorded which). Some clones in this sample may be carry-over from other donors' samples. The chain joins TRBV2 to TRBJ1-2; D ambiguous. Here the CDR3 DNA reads TGTGCCAGCAGTGAAGATTACACCTCTAGCGGCTACACCTTC. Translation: CASSEDYTSSGYTF.